These T cell receptor beta chains were read from a single sample in a study of Ad26.COV2.S vaccination and SARS-CoV-2 variants. The method was immunoSEQ multiplex PCR; TCRdb's version includes in-frame clones alone and lacks a portion of them. The table has more than 250,000 clones, about 87% seen once. This sample comprised peripheral blood, obtained in a trial of Ad26.COV2.S vaccine versus placebo. Receptors originate from a person between 18 and 60 years old who received the Ad26.COV2.S COVID-19 vaccine or a placebo. The CDR3 runs from the conserved cysteine through the conserved F or W. Fields, in order: D gene, J gene, clone size, V gene, CDR3 protein, CDR3 DNA. The D gene is left open where the match is weak. Rows give clone size only sometimes, using once, few, many, or a class for an expanded clone.

d_gene: TRBD2; j_gene: TRBJ2-1; abundance: -; v_gene: TRBV5-1; CDR3aa: CASNPVAGSSNEQFF; CDR3nt: TGCGCCAGCAATCCGGTAGCGGGGAGCTCCAATGAGCAGTTCTTC
d_gene: TRBD1; j_gene: TRBJ1-3; abundance: -; v_gene: TRBV5-1; CDR3aa: CASSVTGVASGNTIYF; CDR3nt: TGCGCCAGCAGCGTAACAGGGGTAGCCTCTGGAAACACCATATATTTT
d_gene: TRBD2; j_gene: TRBJ2-3; abundance: -; v_gene: TRBV14; CDR3aa: CASRRYLAGGPADTQYF; CDR3nt: TGTGCCAGCAGGCGCTATCTAGCGGGAGGGCCCGCAGATACGCAGTATTTT
d_gene: TRBD1; j_gene: TRBJ1-1; abundance: -; v_gene: TRBV3-1/TRBV3-2; CDR3aa: CATRDRVNTEAFF; CDR3nt: TGTGCCACCAGAGACAGGGTGAACACTGAAGCTTTCTTT
d_gene: -; j_gene: TRBJ1-1; abundance: once; v_gene: TRBV18; CDR3aa: CASSENTEAFF; CDR3nt: TGTGCCAGCTCGGAGAACACTGAAGCTTTCTTT
d_gene: TRBD2; j_gene: TRBJ2-1; abundance: -; v_gene: TRBV7-2; CDR3aa: CASSFSGAHNEQFF; CDR3nt: TGTGCCAGCAGCTTTAGCGGGGCACACAATGAGCAGTTCTTC
d_gene: -; j_gene: TRBJ2-7; abundance: -; v_gene: TRBV27; CDR3aa: CASSPGTVYEQYF; CDR3nt: TGTGCCAGCAGTCCCGGGACGGTCTACGAGCAGTACTTC
d_gene: TRBD2; j_gene: TRBJ2-5; abundance: -; v_gene: TRBV7-2; CDR3aa: CASSLGLAGGLETQYF; CDR3nt: TGTGCCAGCAGCTTGGGACTAGCGGGGGGGCTGGAGACCCAGTACTTC
d_gene: -; j_gene: TRBJ1-3; abundance: -; v_gene: TRBV10-2; CDR3aa: CATVPILRDVYGNTIYF; CDR3nt: TGCGCCACCGTCCCAATCCTCCGGGACGTCTATGGAAACACCATATATTTT
d_gene: TRBD1; j_gene: TRBJ2-1; abundance: once; v_gene: TRBV27; CDR3aa: CASSWDRSNEQFF; CDR3nt: TGTGCCAGCAGTTGGGACAGAAGCAATGAGCAGTTCTTC
d_gene: -; j_gene: TRBJ1-1; abundance: -; v_gene: TRBV10-3; CDR3aa: CAISESGGPNTEAFF; CDR3nt: TGTGCCATCAGTGAGTCCGGGGGGCCGAACACTGAAGCTTTCTTT
d_gene: TRBD1; j_gene: TRBJ2-2; abundance: -; v_gene: TRBV5-8; CDR3aa: CASSSRQGRGELFF; CDR3nt: TGTGCCAGCAGCTCCAGACAGGGTCGCGGGGAGCTGTTTTTT
d_gene: TRBD1; j_gene: TRBJ2-4; abundance: -; v_gene: TRBV13; CDR3aa: CASSSRQGGRNIQYF; CDR3nt: TGTGCCAGCAGCTCCCGACAGGGGGGGCGAAACATTCAGTACTTC
d_gene: -; j_gene: TRBJ1-4; abundance: -; v_gene: TRBV30; CDR3aa: CAWRGRNGLATNEKLFF; CDR3nt: TGTGCCTGGAGAGGGAGGAACGGACTTGCAACTAATGAAAAACTGTTTTTT